These T cell receptor beta chains were read from a single sample in a study of T cells in Graves' hyperthyroidism and ophthalmopathy. In TCRdb, the multiplex PCR reads were re-called with MiXCR into one record per CDR3 protein. The sample records around 440,000 distinct CDR3 sequences, 15% to 18% being singletons. Sequenced material: blood. These receptors came from a woman aged 18-29 years with Graves' hyperthyroidism. The CDR3 runs from the conserved cysteine through the conserved F or W. A D gene is named only where the DNA matches it firmly. Size values are once, few and many counts, or a class for expanded clones, and some rows have none.

size	J	D	V	CDR3	DNA
.	TRBJ1-1	.	TRBV7-6	CASSIKGGNTEAFF	TGTGCCAGCAGCATAAAGGGGGGGAACACTGAAGCTTTCTTT
few	TRBJ2-7	.	TRBV4-1	CASSQPQGEQYF	TGCGCCAGCAGCCAACCCCAGGGGGAGCAGTACTTC
many	TRBJ1-2	.	TRBV12-3/TRBV12-4	CASSRTANYGYTF	TGTGCCAGCAGCCGGACGGCTAACTATGGCTACACCTTC
many	TRBJ1-4	.	TRBV6-1	CASKGRATNEKLFF	TGTGCCAGCAAGGGTCGGGCAACTAATGAAAAACTGTTTTTT
few	TRBJ1-4	.	TRBV15	CATSRVVYATNEKLFF	TGTGCCACCAGCAGAGTGGTCTATGCAACTAATGAAAAACTGTTTTTT
many	TRBJ2-3	TRBD1	TRBV11-2	CASSLEGTGARDTQYF	TGTGCCAGCAGCTTAGAAGGGACAGGGGCGCGGGATACGCAGTATTTT
.	TRBJ1-2	.	TRBV12-3/TRBV12-4	CASSLNTIGVTYGYTF	TGTGCCAGCAGTTTAAATACGATCGGGGTAACCTATGGCTACACCTTC
once	TRBJ2-4	.	TRBV4-1	CASSQQITLALAKNIQYF	TGCGCCAGCAGCCAACAAATTACGCTGGCCCTAGCCAAAAACATTCAGTACTTC
few	TRBJ1-1	.	TRBV19	CASGASPNTEAFF	TGTGCCAGTGGGGCGAGTCCGAACACTGAAGCTTTCTTT
.	TRBJ1-1	.	TRBV20-1	CSARLHSGDLAFFEAFF	TGCAGTGCTAGACTCCATTCAGGGGACCTAGCATTTTTTGAAGCTTTCTTT
many	TRBJ1-1	.	TRBV5-5	CASSLRPGRNTEAFF	TGTGCCAGCAGCTTGCGTCCGGGTAGGAACACTGAAGCTTTCTTT
few	TRBJ2-7	TRBD1	TRBV7-9	CASSFDPGQGAYEQYF	TGTGCCAGCAGCTTCGATCCGGGACAGGGTGCCTACGAGCAGTACTTC
.	TRBJ2-5	TRBD2	TRBV20-1	CSASWRASGIETQYF	TGCAGTGCTTCGTGGCGGGCTAGCGGGATTGAGACCCAGTACTTC
many	TRBJ2-1	.	TRBV20-1	CSAAPRKDGSRFINNEQFF	TGCAGTGCGGCCCCTCGGAAGGACGGGAGCAGATTTATTAACAATGAGCAGTTCTTC
many	TRBJ1-5	TRBD1	TRBV6-2/TRBV6-3	CASSYSRQGEQPQHF	TGTGCCAGCAGTTATTCCCGACAGGGGGAACAGCCCCAGCATTTT
many	TRBJ2-1	.	TRBV28	CASSLGEVNEQFF	TGTGCCAGCAGTTTAGGTGAGGTCAATGAGCAGTTCTTC
many	TRBJ2-1	.	TRBV14	CASSPPGLVYNEQFF	TGTGCCAGCAGCCCCCCGGGACTGGTGTACAATGAGCAGTTCTTC
many	TRBJ1-1	.	TRBV27	CASSLSGGAGNTEAFF	TGTGCCAGCAGTCTTTCGGGGGGCGCGGGGAACACTGAAGCTTTCTTT
many	TRBJ1-6	.	TRBV15	CATSRDRDSYSPLHF	TGTGCCACCAGCAGAGATCGGGATTCTTATTCACCCCTCCACTTT
many	TRBJ2-7	TRBD1	TRBV2	CASTPGQTSYEQYF	TGTGCCAGCACCCCGGGACAGACATCCTACGAGCAGTACTTC
.	TRBJ1-5	TRBD1	TRBV19	CASSIDRTGGNQPQHF	TGTGCCAGTAGTATTGACCGGACAGGCGGCAATCAGCCCCAGCATTTT
few	TRBJ2-7	.	TRBV7-2	CASSPPNRDEQYF	TGTGCCAGCAGCCCACCAAACCGGGACGAGCAGTACTTC
many	TRBJ2-1	.	TRBV12-3/TRBV12-4	CASSLRGRTARNEQFF	TGTGCCAGCAGTTTAAGGGGTCGGACAGCACGTAATGAGCAGTTCTTC
many	TRBJ1-6	.	TRBV3-1	CASSRQGAFNSPLHF	TGTGCCAGCAGCCGGCAGGGTGCCTTTAATTCACCCCTCCACTTT
many	TRBJ2-3	TRBD1	TRBV5-1	CASYRGQSTDTQYF	TGCGCCAGCTACAGGGGGCAAAGCACAGATACGCAGTATTTT
many	TRBJ1-1	.	TRBV12-3/TRBV12-4	CASSLQGSFTEAFF	TGTGCCAGCAGCCTACAGGGTTCGTTCACTGAAGCTTTCTTT
many	TRBJ1-4	.	TRBV20-1	CSASAESNEKLFF	TGCAGTGCTAGTGCGGAGAGTAATGAAAAACTGTTTTTT
many	TRBJ2-3	.	TRBV29-1	CSVDHPPDTQYF	TGCAGCGTTGACCACCCGCCAGATACGCAGTATTTT
few	TRBJ1-3	.	TRBV27	CASSLSRTSGNTIYF	TGTGCCAGCAGTTTATCCCGGACAAGTGGAAACACCATATATTTT
.	TRBJ1-3	TRBD1	TRBV28	CASRPSLGQGGSGNTIYF	TGTGCCAGCAGACCGTCTTTGGGACAGGGAGGGTCTGGAAACACCATATATTTT
many	TRBJ2-3	TRBD2	TRBV5-1	CASSLAGSGGAIGDTQYF	TGCGCCAGCAGCTTGGCCGGTAGCGGGGGGGCCATTGGAGATACGCAGTATTTT
few	TRBJ2-5	TRBD2	TRBV3-1	CASSRLAGGPETQYF	TGTGCCAGCAGCCGACTAGCGGGGGGGCCAGAGACCCAGTACTTC
many	TRBJ1-1	.	TRBV29-1	CSALDGWGTEAFF	TGCAGCGCTCTCGACGGTTGGGGCACTGAAGCTTTCTTT
few	TRBJ1-2	.	TRBV6-6	CASSYSPGVIYGYTF	TGTGCCAGCAGTTACTCGCCAGGGGTTATCTATGGCTACACCTTC
.	TRBJ2-3	.	TRBV6-6	CASSYGPSTDTQYF	TGTGCCAGCAGTTACGGGCCCAGCACAGATACGCAGTATTTT
.	TRBJ2-7	TRBD1	TRBV5-4	CASSTTGDLPYEQYF	TGTGCCAGCAGCACCACAGGGGACCTACCCTACGAGCAGTACTTC